The rows below give T cell receptor beta chains drawn from one sample of a study of blood T cell repertoires in COVID-19. Sequencing was performed with immunoSEQ multiplex PCR; in TCRdb, only in-frame clones are kept and a portion is missing. The sample yields about 250,000 clones, 65% to 90% seen once. Sequenced sample: peripheral blood. Receptors originate from a man over 45 with COVID-19, enrolled during active disease. Both conserved end residues are part of each CDR3. The D gene is left open where the match is weak. Clone size, where shown, is once, few, many, or a class for clones that have expanded.

TRBV24-1	TRBJ2-5	-	TRBD1	TGTGCCACCAGTGATCCCCCAAGCAGGGGGCAAGAGACCCAGTACTTC	CATSDPPSRGQETQYF
TRBV19	TRBJ1-5	-	-	TGTGCCAGCGGGGGGTATCAGCCCCAGCATTTT	CASGGYQPQHF
TRBV9	TRBJ1-1	-	-	TGTGCCAGCAGCCCTCGGACAGCGAACACTGAAGCTTTCTTT	CASSPRTANTEAFF
TRBV7-2	TRBJ2-7	-	TRBD2	TGTGCCAGCAGCTTCGTAGCGGGGGGCCGTGGGTTCTACGAGCAGTACTTC	CASSFVAGGRGFYEQYF
TRBV27	TRBJ2-3	-	TRBD2	TGTGCCAGCGCCTCCCCGGGACTAGCTAGCACAGATACGCAGTATTTT	CASASPGLASTDTQYF
TRBV2	TRBJ1-4	-	-	TGTGCCAGCACCCTGACCCCAGGGGCAACTAATGAAAAACTGTTTTTT	CASTLTPGATNEKLFF
TRBV19	TRBJ1-3	-	-	TGTGCCAGTAGTATCCTTCGGGAGACCGGAAACACCATATATTTT	CASSILRETGNTIYF
TRBV4-1	TRBJ2-1	once	-	TGCGCCAGCAGCGATGGAGCCGGATACAATGAGCAGTTCTTC	CASSDGAGYNEQFF
TRBV4-1	TRBJ1-2	few	-	TGCGCCAGCAGCCAAGATTGGCAGGGGCTCACCTATGGCTACACCTTC	CASSQDWQGLTYGYTF
TRBV5-6	TRBJ1-2	-	-	TGTGCCAGCAACCTGGACAGTTCTGGCTATGGCTACACCTTC	CASNLDSSGYGYTF
TRBV28	TRBJ2-2	once	TRBD1	TGTGCCAGCAGTCTAATGGGACAGGGGGACGGGGAGCTGTTTTTT	CASSLMGQGDGELFF
TRBV4-1	TRBJ2-4	-	-	TGCGCCAGCAGCCAAGCGGGAGTCTTAGCCAAAAACATTCAGTACTTC	CASSQAGVLAKNIQYF
TRBV5-1	TRBJ1-6	-	-	TGCGCCAGCAGCTCCGATGCCGATAATAGAGGAACACCCCTCCACTTT	CASSSDADNRGTPLHF
TRBV29-1	TRBJ2-7	-	TRBD1	TGCAGCGTCACCGGGACAGGGATAACCTACGAGCAGTACTTC	CSVTGTGITYEQYF
TRBV6-5	TRBJ2-5	-	-	TGTGCCAGCAGTTACTCCTCCACCTGGGCGGGAGAGACCCAGTACTTC	CASSYSSTWAGETQYF
TRBV9	TRBJ2-5	-	TRBD2	TGTGCCAGCAGCGTCGGACTAGCGGGGGCCGGGCAAGAGACCCAGTACTTC	CASSVGLAGAGQETQYF
TRBV25-1	TRBJ1-6	few	-	TGTGCCAGCAGTGAACAGGGTGGAAGTTCACCCCTCCACTTT	CASSEQGGSSPLHF
TRBV4-1	TRBJ2-5	-	TRBD2	TGCGCCAGCAGCCAAGGAGCGGCGGGGGGCCTTCGGGAGACCCAGTACTTC	CASSQGAAGGLRETQYF
TRBV6-1	TRBJ1-4	-	-	TGTGCCAGCAGTGAAGGGAGTTGGGGGCTGAATGAAAAACTGTTTTTT	CASSEGSWGLNEKLFF
TRBV24-1	TRBJ2-7	-	TRBD1	TGTGCCACCAGTGATTCGGGGACAGCGAAGTACGAGCAGTACTTC	CATSDSGTAKYEQYF
TRBV5-1	TRBJ1-1	-	TRBD1	TGCGCCAGCAGCTTGGAACAGGGGGAGGGTTTTACTGAAGCTTTCTTT	CASSLEQGEGFTEAFF
TRBV11-1	TRBJ1-6	few	-	TGTGCCAGCAGCTTTAGTGGCGGGAACTCACCCCTCCACTTT	CASSFSGGNSPLHF
TRBV10-1	TRBJ2-2	-	-	TGCGCCAGCAGTGAGGGGTGCCTTAGCGCAGGGGAGCTGTTTTTT	CASSEGCLSAGELFF
TRBV10-3	TRBJ1-2	-	TRBD1	TGTGCCATCAGTGATGCCCGGGACAGGGGCCATGGCTACACCTTC	CAISDARDRGHGYTF
TRBV7-9	TRBJ1-2	-	-	TGTGCCAGCAGCGGGTGGGGGGACCTCTATGGCTACACCTTC	CASSGWGDLYGYTF
TRBV6-2/TRBV6-3	TRBJ1-6	-	TRBD1	TGTGCCAGCAGCGGCCCGGACAGGCGATATAATTCACCCCTCCACTTT	CASSGPDRRYNSPLHF
TRBV6-2/TRBV6-3	TRBJ1-1	-	-	TGTGCCAGCAGTGAGGACGGGACAAACACTGAAGCTTTCTTT	CASSEDGTNTEAFF
TRBV24-1	TRBJ1-5	-	-	TGTGCCACCAGTGACTCCACAGTAGGGGGTCAACCCCAGCATTTT	CATSDSTVGGQPQHF
TRBV9	TRBJ1-1	once	-	TGTGCCAGCAGCGTGACTTTAGGGGACACTGAAGCTTTCTTT	CASSVTLGDTEAFF
TRBV28	TRBJ2-4	once	TRBD2	TGTGCCAGCATTAGAAGCGGGGGGGCTGACATTCAGTACTTC	CASIRSGGADIQYF
TRBV11-2	TRBJ1-6	-	TRBD1	TGTGCCAGCAGCTCGAGACAGGGGGCCAATTCACCCCTCCACTTT	CASSSRQGANSPLHF
TRBV30	TRBJ1-5	-	-	TGTGCCTACCCCCCGGAGAGGGAGAAGGGCCAGCCCCAGCATTTT	CAYPPEREKGQPQHF
TRBV28	TRBJ1-2	-	-	TGTGCCAGCAGTTTAAGACAGGAGGCTTATGGCTACACCTTC	CASSLRQEAYGYTF
TRBV5-4	TRBJ2-2	-	-	TGTGCCAGCAGCTTTAGGAACACCGGGGAGCTGTTTTTT	CASSFRNTGELFF
TRBV24-1	TRBJ2-3	-	TRBD1	TGTGCCACCAGTGATCGGGACAGGAGTAGCACAGATACGCAGTATTTT	CATSDRDRSSTDTQYF
TRBV19	TRBJ1-3	once	-	TGTGCCAGTAGTATTTCTCATTTGACAGTAAGAAACACCATATATTTT	CASSISHLTVRNTIYF
TRBV11-2	TRBJ1-6	-	-	TGTGCCAGCAGCTTAGAATGGGGGGGTAATTCACCCCTCCACTTT	CASSLEWGGNSPLHF
TRBV6-5	TRBJ2-5	-	TRBD1	TGTGCCAGCGGGGCTGACAGGGGCCCCTTGGGGACCCAGTACTTC	CASGADRGPLGTQYF
TRBV14	TRBJ2-5	-	-	TGTGCCAGCAGCCAAGACAGGGAAGAGACCCAGTACTTC	CASSQDREETQYF
TRBV6-5	TRBJ2-3	-	-	TGTGCCAGCTGCGAGGGCACAGATACGCAGTATTTT	CASCEGTDTQYF